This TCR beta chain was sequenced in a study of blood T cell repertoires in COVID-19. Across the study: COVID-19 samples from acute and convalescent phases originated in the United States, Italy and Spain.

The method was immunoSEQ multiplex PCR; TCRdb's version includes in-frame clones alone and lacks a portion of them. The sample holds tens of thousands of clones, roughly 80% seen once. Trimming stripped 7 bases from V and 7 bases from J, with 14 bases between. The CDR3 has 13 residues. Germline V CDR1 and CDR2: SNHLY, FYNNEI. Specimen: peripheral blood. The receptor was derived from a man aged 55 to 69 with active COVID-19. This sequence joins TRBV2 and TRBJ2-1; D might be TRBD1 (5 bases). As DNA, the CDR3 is TGTGCCAGCAAGCTGACAGCTGGGAATGAGCAGTTCTTC. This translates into CASKLTAGNEQFF.